The TCR beta chain described here comes from a study of T cell responses to AZD1222 COVID-19 vaccine. At the level of the study: Some second doses came at about 4 weeks and others at about 12 weeks; these were pooled.

Findings and limits, study-wide: Vaccine-associated CD4 TCRs ranged over spike, dominating at 160-218 and 743-854. The donor group comprised mostly white British people and more females; the analysis possibly underestimated clonal diversity.

Profiled with immunoSEQ multiplex PCR; TCRdb holds only in-frame clones, not every one. In the table there are roughly 130,000 clones, around 84% of which are singletons. In regard to this clone: Its antigen is not known.

Sequenced here: peripheral blood, sampled on day 0 of AZD1222 vaccination. The sequence derives from an adult in good health.

In nucleotides, the CDR3 is TGTGCCAGCAGCGGACAGGGGGGAGCTGAGACCCAGTACTTC. Amino acids: CASSGQGGAETQYF. This chain connects TRBV28 to TRBJ2-5, with TRBD1 identical over 10 bases. V lost 6 bases and J lost 5; bases outside the gene matches: 6. The CDR3 runs 14 residues. Germline CDR1 reads MDHEN; CDR2 reads SYDVKM.